This T cell receptor beta chain was sequenced for a study of shared T cell receptors in the human thymus. The repertoire was sequenced with immunoSEQ multiplex PCR; TCRdb's copy has only in-frame clones and lacks some. In the table there are about 730,000 clones, 80% to 90% of which are singletons. This CDR3 region has 15 residues. Germline lookup yields CDR1 SGHKS and CDR2 YYEKEE (reference sequence). V lost 4 bases, J lost 3 bases, and 16 bases lay in between. These data were also filed under a second study, of human thymus T cells. From that second work: The source of the thymus tissue was resections taken during corrective heart surgery. Across thymic and blood repertoires, the usage of V and J genes appeared to be biased.

The receptor's source is a girl under three years old with a congenital heart defect. Sequenced material: thymocytes. V gene TRBV5-5 combines with J gene TRBJ2-5; the D is unclear. The CDR3 loop reads CASSLVWAKEETQYF. The DNA of the CDR3 is TGTGCCAGCAGCCTCGTGTGGGCTAAAGAAGAGACCCAGTACTTC.